Included here is one TCR beta chain sequence, with context. This entry is derived from a study of blood T cell repertoires in COVID-19. About the research overall: Researchers got acute and convalescent COVID-19 samples from the United States, Italy and Spain.

The V segment lost 3 bases and the J segment 6 bases; nucleotides outside the gene matches: 8. The CDR3 is 16 residues long. Germline V gene data show CDR1 as LNHDA and CDR2 as SQIVND (reference sequence). Only in-frame clones appear in the TCRdb table, and some are missing; sequencing was by immunoSEQ multiplex PCR. The sample has some 150,000 clones; about 80% are singletons. The V call is TRBV19, the J call TRBJ1-1; 12 bases line up with TRBD1. The receptor was isolated from a human donor in a cohort sampled during active COVID-19. Sequences were obtained from peripheral blood. CDR3 nucleotides: TGTGCCAGTAGTATCCTCGGGACAGGGGGCACGTCTGAAGCTTTCTTT. This encodes CASSILGTGGTSEAFF.